The source of this TCR beta chain is a study of blood T cell repertoires in COVID-19. The protocol was immunoSEQ multiplex PCR, while the TCRdb copy is restricted to in-frame clones and leaves out a portion. The data hold around 310,000 clones, with about nine tenths observed a single time. Germline lookup yields CDR1 GTSNPN and CDR2 SVGIG (reference sequence). Trimming cost V 0 bases and J 5 bases, with 25 bases left between them. CDR3 length equals 19 residues. J is TRBJ2-2 and V is TRBV30, with D possibly being TRBD2 (6 bases). The receptor was isolated from a woman in her twenties or thirties who had recovered from COVID-19. The sequenced sample consisted of PBMCs or T cells enriched from blood (not recorded which). The CDR3 loop is CAWSVQDVVSGVGTGELFF. CDR3 sequence (DNA): TGTGCCTGGAGTGTACAGGATGTGGTTTCGGGAGTAGGGACCGGGGAGCTGTTTTTT.